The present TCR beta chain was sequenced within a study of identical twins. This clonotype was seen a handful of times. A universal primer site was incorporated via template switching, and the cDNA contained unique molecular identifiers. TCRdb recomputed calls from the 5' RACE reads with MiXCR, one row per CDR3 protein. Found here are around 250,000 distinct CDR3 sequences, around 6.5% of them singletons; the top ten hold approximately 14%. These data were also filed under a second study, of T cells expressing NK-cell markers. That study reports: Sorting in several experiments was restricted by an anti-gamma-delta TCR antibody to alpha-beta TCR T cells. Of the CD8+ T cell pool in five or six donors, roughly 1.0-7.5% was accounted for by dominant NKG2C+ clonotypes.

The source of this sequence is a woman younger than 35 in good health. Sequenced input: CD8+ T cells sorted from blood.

The CDR3 here is CASSTSGDGSRNTQYF. CDR3 sequence (DNA): TGTGCCAGCAGCACCTCCGGTGACGGGAGCCGAAATACGCAGTATTTT. This chain uses TRBV7-6 with TRBJ2-3; possibly TRBD2 for D (6 bases). CDR1 is SGHVS and CDR2 is FNYEAQ in the germline V gene. The V gene lost 5 bases and the J gene lost 7 bases, with 22 bases spanning the gap. The CDR3 consists of 16 residues.